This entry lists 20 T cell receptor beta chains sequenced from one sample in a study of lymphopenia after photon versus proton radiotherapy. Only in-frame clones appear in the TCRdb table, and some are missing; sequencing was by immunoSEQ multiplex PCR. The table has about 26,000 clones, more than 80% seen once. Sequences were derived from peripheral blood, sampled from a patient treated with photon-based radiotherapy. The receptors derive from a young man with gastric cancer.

The CDR3 DNA reads as TGTGCCAGCAGGGACCCAGCTTCATCGGAGACCCAGTACTTC. Its protein is CASRDPASSETQYF. This chain connects TRBV25-1 to TRBJ2-5; the D is unclear. The CDR3 covers 14 residues. V was clipped by 6 bases and J by 5 bases, with 16 bases between them. Per germline, CDR1 MGHDK and CDR2 SYGVNS.

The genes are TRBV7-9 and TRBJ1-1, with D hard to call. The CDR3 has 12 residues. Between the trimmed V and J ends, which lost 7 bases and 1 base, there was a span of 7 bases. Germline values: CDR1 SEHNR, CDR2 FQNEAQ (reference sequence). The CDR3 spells CASTRQNTEAFF. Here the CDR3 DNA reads TGTGCCAGCACCCGACAGAACACTGAAGCTTTCTTT.

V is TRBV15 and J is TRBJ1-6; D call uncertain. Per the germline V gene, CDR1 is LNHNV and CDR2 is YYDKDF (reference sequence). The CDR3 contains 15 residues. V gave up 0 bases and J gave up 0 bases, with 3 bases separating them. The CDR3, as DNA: TGTGCCACCAGCAGAGACAGCTCCTATAATTCACCCCTCCACTTT. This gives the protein CATSRDSSYNSPLHF.

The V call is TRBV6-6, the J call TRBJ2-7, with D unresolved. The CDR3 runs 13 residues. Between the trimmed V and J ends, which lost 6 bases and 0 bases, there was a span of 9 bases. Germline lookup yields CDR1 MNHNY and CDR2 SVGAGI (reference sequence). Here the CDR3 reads CASSQGSSYEQYF. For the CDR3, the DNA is TGTGCCAGCAGCCAAGGTAGCTCCTACGAGCAGTACTTC.

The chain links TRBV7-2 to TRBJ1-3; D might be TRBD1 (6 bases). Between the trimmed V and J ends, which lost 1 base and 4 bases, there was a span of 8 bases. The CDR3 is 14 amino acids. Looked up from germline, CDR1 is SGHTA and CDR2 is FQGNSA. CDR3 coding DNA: TGTGCCAGCAGCTTAGGGACAGTAGGAAACACCATATATTTT. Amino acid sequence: CASSLGTVGNTIYF.

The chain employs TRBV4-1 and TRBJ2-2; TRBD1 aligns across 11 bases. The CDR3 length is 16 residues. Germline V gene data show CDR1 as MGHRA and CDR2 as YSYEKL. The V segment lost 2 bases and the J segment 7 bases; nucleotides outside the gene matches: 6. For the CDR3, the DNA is TGCGCCAGCAGCCAAACCGGACAGGGGGCGAACGGGGAGCTGTTTTTT. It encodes CASSQTGQGANGELFF.

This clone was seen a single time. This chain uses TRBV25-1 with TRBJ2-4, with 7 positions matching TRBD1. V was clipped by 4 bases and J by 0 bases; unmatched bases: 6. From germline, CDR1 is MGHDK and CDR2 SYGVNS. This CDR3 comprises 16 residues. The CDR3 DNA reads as TGTGCCAGCAGTGCGGGACAGCGTCTAGCCAAAAACATTCAGTACTTC. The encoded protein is CASSAGQRLAKNIQYF.

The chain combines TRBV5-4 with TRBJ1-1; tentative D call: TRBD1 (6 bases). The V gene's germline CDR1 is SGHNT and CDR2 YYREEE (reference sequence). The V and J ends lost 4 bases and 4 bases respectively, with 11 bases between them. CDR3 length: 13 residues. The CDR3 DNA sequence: TGTGCCAGCAGCCAACAGGGAGGCACTGAAGCTTTCTTT. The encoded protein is CASSQQGGTEAFF.

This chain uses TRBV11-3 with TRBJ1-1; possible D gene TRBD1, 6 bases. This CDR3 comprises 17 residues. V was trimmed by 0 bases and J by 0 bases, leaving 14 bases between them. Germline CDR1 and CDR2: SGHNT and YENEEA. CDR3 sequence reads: CASSLDRGTMMNTEAFF. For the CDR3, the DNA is TGTGCCAGCAGCTTAGATCGAGGGACAATGATGAACACTGAAGCTTTCTTT.

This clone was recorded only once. The CDR3 coding sequence is TGTGCCAGCAGCTCCCTGGTTGGCGGGGAGCTGTTTTTT. Its translation: CASSSLVGGELFF. The chain carries TRBV7-3 and TRBJ2-2; D gene uncertain. The CDR3 consists of 13 residues. V lost 4 bases to trimming and J lost 7 bases, with 10 bases between them. Germline CDR1 and CDR2: SGHTA and FQGTGA.

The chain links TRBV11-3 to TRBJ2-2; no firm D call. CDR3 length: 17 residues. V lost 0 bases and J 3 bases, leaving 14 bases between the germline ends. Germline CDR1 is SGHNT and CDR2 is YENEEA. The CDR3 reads CASSLDSDLGDTGELFF. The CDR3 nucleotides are TGTGCCAGCAGCTTAGATTCGGACCTGGGCGACACCGGGGAGCTGTTTTTT. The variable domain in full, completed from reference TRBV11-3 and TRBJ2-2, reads EAGVVQSPRYKIIEKKQPVAFWCNPISGHNTLYWYLQNLGQGPELLIRYENEEAVDDSQLPKDRFSAERLKGVDSTLKIQPAELGDSAVYLCASSLDSDLGDTGELFFGEGSRLTVL.

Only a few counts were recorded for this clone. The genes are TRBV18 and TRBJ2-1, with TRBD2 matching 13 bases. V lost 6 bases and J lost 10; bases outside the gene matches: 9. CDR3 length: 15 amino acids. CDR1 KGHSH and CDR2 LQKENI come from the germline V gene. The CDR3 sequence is CASSPPGLAGDEQFF. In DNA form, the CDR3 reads TGTGCCAGCTCTCCTCCCGGACTAGCGGGAGACGAGCAGTTCTTC.

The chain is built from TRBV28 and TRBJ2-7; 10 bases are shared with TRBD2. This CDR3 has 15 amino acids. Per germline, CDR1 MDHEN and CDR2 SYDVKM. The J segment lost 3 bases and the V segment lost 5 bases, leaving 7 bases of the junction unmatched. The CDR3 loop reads CASSGYLAGGYEQYF. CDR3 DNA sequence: TGTGCCAGCAGTGGATACTTAGCGGGAGGCTACGAGCAGTACTTC.

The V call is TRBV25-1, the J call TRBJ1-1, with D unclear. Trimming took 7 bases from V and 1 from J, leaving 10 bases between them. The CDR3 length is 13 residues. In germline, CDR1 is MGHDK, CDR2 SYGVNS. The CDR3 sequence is CASTWAGNTEAFF. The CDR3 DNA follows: TGTGCCAGCACCTGGGCAGGGAACACTGAAGCTTTCTTT.

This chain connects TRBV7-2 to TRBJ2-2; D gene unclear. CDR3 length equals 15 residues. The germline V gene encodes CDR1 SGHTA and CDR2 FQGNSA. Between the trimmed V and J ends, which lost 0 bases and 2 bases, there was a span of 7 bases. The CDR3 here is CASSLAIVNTGELFF. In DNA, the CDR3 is TGTGCCAGCAGCTTAGCTATCGTCAACACCGGGGAGCTGTTTTTT.

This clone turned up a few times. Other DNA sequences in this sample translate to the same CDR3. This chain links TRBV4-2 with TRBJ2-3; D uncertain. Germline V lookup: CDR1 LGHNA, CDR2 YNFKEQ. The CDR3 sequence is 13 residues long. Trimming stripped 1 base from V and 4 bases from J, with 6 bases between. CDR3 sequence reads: CASSQGSSDTQYF. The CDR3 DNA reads TGTGCCAGCAGCCAAGGTAGCTCAGATACGCAGTATTTT.

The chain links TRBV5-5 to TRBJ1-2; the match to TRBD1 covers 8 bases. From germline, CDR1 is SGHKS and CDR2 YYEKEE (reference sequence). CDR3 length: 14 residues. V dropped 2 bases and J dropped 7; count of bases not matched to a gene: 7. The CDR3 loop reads CASSFDRGIGGYTF. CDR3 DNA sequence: TGTGCCAGCAGCTTCGACAGGGGCATAGGTGGCTACACCTTC.

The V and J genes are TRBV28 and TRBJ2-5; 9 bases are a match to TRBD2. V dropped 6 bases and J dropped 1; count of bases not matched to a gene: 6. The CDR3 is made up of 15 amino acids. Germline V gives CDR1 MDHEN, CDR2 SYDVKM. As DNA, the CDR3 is TGTGCCAGCAGATTAGCGGGAGTCACCCAAGAGACCCAGTACTTC. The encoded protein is CASRLAGVTQETQYF.

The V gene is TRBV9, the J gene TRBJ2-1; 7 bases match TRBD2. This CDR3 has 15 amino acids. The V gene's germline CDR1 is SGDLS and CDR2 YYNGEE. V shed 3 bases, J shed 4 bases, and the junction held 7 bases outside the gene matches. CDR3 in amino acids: CASSESGILYNEQFF. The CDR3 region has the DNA TGTGCCAGCAGCGAGAGCGGGATCCTGTACAATGAGCAGTTCTTC. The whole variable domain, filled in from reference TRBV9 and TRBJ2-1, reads DSGVTQTPKHLITATGQRVTLRCSPRSGDLSVYWYQQSLDQGLQFLIQYYNGEERAKGNILERFSAQQFPDLHSELNLSSLELGDSALYFCASSESGILYNEQFFGPGTRLTVL.

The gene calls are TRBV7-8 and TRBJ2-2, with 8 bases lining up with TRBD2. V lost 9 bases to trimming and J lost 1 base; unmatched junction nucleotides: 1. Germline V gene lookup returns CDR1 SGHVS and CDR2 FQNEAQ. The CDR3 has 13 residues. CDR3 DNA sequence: TGTGCCAGTAGCGGGGTGAACACCGGGGAGCTGTTTTTT. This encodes CASSGVNTGELFF. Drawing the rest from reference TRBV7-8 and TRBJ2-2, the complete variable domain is GAGVSQSPRYKVAKRGQDVALRCDPISGHVSLFWYQQALGQGPEFLTYFQNEAQLDKSGLPSDRFFAERPEGSVSTLKIQRTQQEDSAVYLCASSGVNTGELFFGEGSRLTVL.